This TCR beta chain was identified during a study of blood T cell repertoires in COVID-19. Overall study context: In each case, the material was cDNA or gDNA derived from T cells, B-cell-depleted T cells, or PBMCs.

Profiled with immunoSEQ multiplex PCR; TCRdb holds only in-frame clones, not every one. The table includes approximately 360,000 clones, 70% to 90% detected once. Germline V CDR1 and CDR2: MDHEN, SYDVKM. Trimming stripped 5 bases from V and 2 bases from J, with 10 bases between. This CDR3 is 13 amino acids long. The source material was peripheral blood. This TCR was sampled from a man aged 40-50 years with acute or convalescent COVID-19. V usage is TRBV28 and J usage is TRBJ2-7, with D possibly TRBD1 on 5 matching bases. The CDR3 DNA reads TGTGCCAGCAGTCCTAGACAGCCCTACGAGCAGTACTTC. This sequence encodes CASSPRQPYEQYF.